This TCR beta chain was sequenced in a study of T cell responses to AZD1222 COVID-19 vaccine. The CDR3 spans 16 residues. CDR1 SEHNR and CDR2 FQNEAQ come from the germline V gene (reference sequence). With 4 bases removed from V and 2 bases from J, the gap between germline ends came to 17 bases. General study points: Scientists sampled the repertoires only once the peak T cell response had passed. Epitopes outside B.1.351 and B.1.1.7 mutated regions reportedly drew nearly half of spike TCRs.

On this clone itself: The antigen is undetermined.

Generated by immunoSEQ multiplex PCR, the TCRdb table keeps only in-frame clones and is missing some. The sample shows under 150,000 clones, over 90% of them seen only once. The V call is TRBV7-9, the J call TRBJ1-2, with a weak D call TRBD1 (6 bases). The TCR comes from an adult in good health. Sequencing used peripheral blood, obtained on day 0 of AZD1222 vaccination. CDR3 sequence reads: CASSSETGKGNYGYTF. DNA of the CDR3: TGTGCCAGCAGCTCAGAGACAGGAAAGGGAAACTATGGCTACACCTTC.